This TCR beta chain was captured in a study of blood T cell repertoires in COVID-19. Study background: The study drew acute and convalescent COVID-19 samples from the United States, Italy and Spain. Nucleic acid was either cDNA or gDNA, and it came from T cells, B-cell-depleted T cells, or PBMCs.

V was cut by 2 bases and J by 0 bases, with 5 bases left in between. This CDR3 is 14 amino acids long. Per the germline V gene, CDR1 is ENHRY and CDR2 is SYGVKD. Under the authors' procedure: Using reference gene primer amplification, nucleated cell counts were estimated. Method: immunoSEQ multiplex PCR; TCRdb's copy keeps in-frame clones and lacks some. V and J calls and clone size come straight from that table; D and trimming were deduced from the DNA. The data show about 310,000 clones, with about nine tenths seen just once and 1% held by the top ten. Sequenced: peripheral blood. The chain combines TRBV10-3 with TRBJ1-3, with a tentative D call TRBD1 (5 bases). This TCR was recovered from a man aged 45-65 years with active or convalescent COVID-19. CDR3 region: CAISEGASGNTIYF. The CDR3 DNA sequence: TGTGCCATCAGTGAGGGGGCCTCTGGAAACACCATATATTTT.